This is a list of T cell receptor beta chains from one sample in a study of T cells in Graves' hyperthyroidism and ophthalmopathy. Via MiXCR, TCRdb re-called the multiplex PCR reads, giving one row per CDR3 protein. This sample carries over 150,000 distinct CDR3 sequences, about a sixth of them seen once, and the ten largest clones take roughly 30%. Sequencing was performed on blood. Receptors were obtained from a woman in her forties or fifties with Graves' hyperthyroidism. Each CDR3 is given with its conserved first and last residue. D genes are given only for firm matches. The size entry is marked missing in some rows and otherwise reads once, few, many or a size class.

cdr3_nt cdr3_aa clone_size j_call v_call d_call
TGTGCCACCAGCAGAGAGGGGCAGGGTCCCACAGATACGCAGTATTTT CATSREGQGPTDTQYF few TRBJ2-3 TRBV15 .
TGTGCCAGCAGCTTAACGACAGGGGCACTCTCTGGGGCCAACGTCCTGACTTTC CASSLTTGALSGANVLTF . TRBJ2-6 TRBV7-9 TRBD1
TGCGCCAGCAGCAACACAATGACAGGGGCCTCCTACGAGCAGTACTTC CASSNTMTGASYEQYF . TRBJ2-7 TRBV5-1 TRBD1
TGTGCCAGCAGCTTAGAGTTGGTGACTGAAGCTTTCTTT CASSLELVTEAFF once TRBJ1-1 TRBV7-9 .
TGCGCCAGCAGCCAAAATCTAGGAGTCCACGAGCAGTACTTC CASSQNLGVHEQYF . TRBJ2-7 TRBV4-1 .
TGCGCCAGCAGCCCACTCCGGGCTTCTGGCTACACCTTC CASSPLRASGYTF . TRBJ1-2 TRBV5-1 .
TGTGCCAGCAGGTCGACAGGGGGCTTTTTTCAGCCCCAGCATTTT CASRSTGGFFQPQHF many TRBJ1-5 TRBV6-1 TRBD1
TGTGCCAGCAGCTTAGTCAACTCCTACGAGCAGTACTTC CASSLVNSYEQYF many TRBJ2-7 TRBV11-2 .
TGTGCCAGCAGTTTAGACAGCTACACCTTC CASSLDSYTF many TRBJ1-2 TRBV28 .
TGTGCCAGCAGCGTGACAGGGGGGGATGAGCAGTTCTTC CASSVTGGDEQFF many TRBJ2-1 TRBV11-2 TRBD1
TGTGCCAGCACCCAAAGGGGGGGGGGGGATAGCAATCAGCCCCAGCATTTT CASTQRGGGDSNQPQHF few TRBJ1-5 TRBV6-1 .
TGTGCCAGCAGCTTAGCGGTTACGGCAACCTACGAGCAGTACTTC CASSLAVTATYEQYF many TRBJ2-7 TRBV7-2 .
TGTGCCGGGGGAGAGGCGAATCAGCCCCAGCATTTT CAGGEANQPQHF many TRBJ1-5 TRBV2 .
TGTGCCAGTAGTATAGACAGGGAGGCCGGGGAGCTGTTTTTT CASSIDREAGELFF many TRBJ2-2 TRBV19 .
TGTGCCAGCAGCTTAGAGGGGACAGGGGGTTACAATGAGCAGTTCTTC CASSLEGTGGYNEQFF many TRBJ2-1 TRBV7-2 TRBD1
TGTGCCAGCAGCGTAGTACTGAGTACAAACACTGAAGCTTTCTTT CASSVVLSTNTEAFF few TRBJ1-1 TRBV9 .
TGTGCCAGCAGCGTGGCCGGGACAGGGAAGACGGGCTACACCTTC CASSVAGTGKTGYTF many TRBJ1-2 TRBV11-2 TRBD1
TGTGCCAGCAGTCAGACCGTAGGGTACCAAGAGACCCAGTACTTC CASSQTVGYQETQYF many TRBJ2-5 TRBV12-3/TRBV12-4 .
TGTGCCAGCAGTCCAGGGGCCCAAGAGACCCAGTACTTC CASSPGAQETQYF many TRBJ2-5 TRBV6-1 .
TGCGCCAGCAGCCCCTCGGGATACGCTGAAGCTTTCTTT CASSPSGYAEAFF many TRBJ1-1 TRBV5-1 .
TGTGCCAGCAGCAAATATCTACCCGGGACTAGCGTTTCCGGGGAGCTGTTTTTT CASSKYLPGTSVSGELFF many TRBJ2-2 TRBV7-6 TRBD2
TGTGCCAGCAGCCCACAGGAAGGCTCCTACAATGAGCAGTTCTTC CASSPQEGSYNEQFF . TRBJ2-1 TRBV5-5 .
TGCAGTGCTTACAGAGCCAGCTTTGGGTCACCCCTCCACTTT CSAYRASFGSPLHF many TRBJ1-6 TRBV20-1 .
TGTGCCAGCAGGAAACAGGGGGAGAGCAATCAGCCCCAGCATTTT CASRKQGESNQPQHF many TRBJ1-5 TRBV19 TRBD1
TGTGCCAGCAGCTTAACCGACCTGGTCACCGGGGAGCTGTTTTTT CASSLTDLVTGELFF many TRBJ2-2 TRBV7-6 .
TGTGCCAGTAGTATTAGGACAGGGACACAACTGCCCGAGGAGAACACTGAAGCTTTCTTT CASSIRTGTQLPEENTEAFF many TRBJ1-1 TRBV19 TRBD1
TGTGCCAGCAGACCGGACAGACCGGCCTACGAGCAGTACTTC CASRPDRPAYEQYF many TRBJ2-7 TRBV6-1 .
TGTGCCAGCAGTTTTTGGCGGGATAGCTACGCCGAGCAGTACTTC CASSFWRDSYAEQYF once TRBJ2-7 TRBV28 .
TGCGCCAGCAGCCCTTTCCCTGATGCAAAGAACACTGAAGCTTTCTTT CASSPFPDAKNTEAFF . TRBJ1-1 TRBV5-1 .
TGCGCCAGCAGCCTCACTAGCGGGGGCACAGATACGCAGTATTTT CASSLTSGGTDTQYF many TRBJ2-3 TRBV5-1 TRBD2
TGTGCCAGCAGCCAAGATGGACGACGCAATGAGCAGTTCTTC CASSQDGRRNEQFF many TRBJ2-1 TRBV4-2 .
TGTGCCAGCAGTTTAATGGCAGCCGGCTCTGGAAACACCATATATTTT CASSLMAAGSGNTIYF many TRBJ1-3 TRBV12-3/TRBV12-4 .
TGCGCCAGCAGCTTGGGTAGCTTGGCAGGGCAATCTGGGGCCAACGTCCTGACTTTC CASSLGSLAGQSGANVLTF . TRBJ2-6 TRBV5-1 .
TGTGCCAGCAGCCCTTTCGGGGCTAGCGGCGTAGAGTTCTTC CASSPFGASGVEFF many TRBJ2-1 TRBV7-9 TRBD2
TGCAGTGTTAGACCAGCGGGACAGGGTTACGAGCAGTACTTC CSVRPAGQGYEQYF few TRBJ2-7 TRBV20-1 TRBD1
TGTGCCAGCGAACTAGCGGGAGGGTACAATGAGCAGTTCTTC CASELAGGYNEQFF few TRBJ2-1 TRBV7-8 TRBD2
TGTGCCAGCAGTTACGGTCCACAAGAGACCCAGTACTTC CASSYGPQETQYF many TRBJ2-5 TRBV6-6 .
TGTGCCAGCAGCCCCCTACCGGGACAGGGAAGGACCGGGGAGCTGTTTTTT CASSPLPGQGRTGELFF many TRBJ2-2 TRBV6-2/TRBV6-3 TRBD1